This T cell receptor beta chain was recovered during a study of glioma-infiltrating T cells after dendritic cell vaccination. Study-level points and caveats: No direct clonality-survival link was found; a diverse polyclonal response may matter. Complete blood and tumor specimen sets were limited to few patients.

On this clone itself: Its cognate antigen is unknown.

Noted time point: after dendritic cell vaccination, including at tumor progression/relapse. Some clones are missing from TCRdb's copy, which holds only in-frame ones; the method was immunoSEQ multiplex PCR. The table lists 80,000 to 95,000 clones, around 85% of them singletons, with 7.5% to 8.5% in the top ten. The CDR3 is made up of 14 amino acids. The V gene lost 0 bases and the J gene lost 1 base, with 6 bases spanning the gap. Per germline, CDR1 SGHVS and CDR2 FQNEAQ. The rearrangement joins TRBV7-8 to TRBJ1-1; perhaps TRBD1 as D (5 bases). This clonotype originated in a human donor with glioblastoma. The source was blood, collected after dendritic cell vaccination. Here the CDR3 reads CASSLAGGNTEAFF. CDR3 in DNA: TGTGCCAGCAGCTTAGCGGGGGGGAACACTGAAGCTTTCTTT. Using reference TRBV7-8 and TRBJ1-1 for the parts outside the CDR3, the full variable domain is GAGVSQSPRYKVAKRGQDVALRCDPISGHVSLFWYQQALGQGPEFLTYFQNEAQLDKSGLPSDRFFAERPEGSVSTLKIQRTQQEDSAVYLCASSLAGGNTEAFFGQGTRLTVV.